The 19 T cell receptor beta chains below were found in one sample sequenced in a study of response to subunit inactivated influenza vaccine. TCRdb re-called the RT-PCR reads through MiXCR, storing one row per CDR3 protein. The repertoire consists of hundreds of thousands of distinct CDR3 sequences, with roughly 13% occurring once and the leading ten covering under 15%. This sample comprised PBMCs from blood, obtained more than 35 days after vaccination. The receptors shown here come from a man aged 50 or older who received an inactivated influenza vaccine.

The chain recombines TRBV4-3 with TRBJ2-1, with TRBD1 matching over 8 bases. V lost 2 bases and J lost 6; bases outside the gene matches: 3. Germline assignment: CDR1 LGHNA and CDR2 YSLEER. This CDR3 is built from 14 residues. CDR3 region: CASSQRTGSNEQFF. The CDR3 bases are TGCGCCAGCAGCCAAAGGACAGGGAGCAATGAGCAGTTCTTC.

The chain carries TRBV7-2 and TRBJ2-5, with D tentatively TRBD1 (5 bases). From germline, CDR1 is SGHTA and CDR2 FQGNSA. Trimming removed 6 bases from V and 3 bases from J, with 14 bases in between. The CDR3 is made up of 14 amino acids. CDR3 DNA: TGTGCCAGCAGTCCATGGGGCCTTAAAGAGACCCAGTACTTC. Translation: CASSPWGLKETQYF.

The chain is built from TRBV12-3 or TRBV12-4 and TRBJ1-2, with 8 nucleotides matching TRBD1. The CDR3 is 17 amino acids. The trim removed 4 bases at V and 2 bases at J, leaving 12 bases unmatched. CDR3 DNA sequence: TGTGCCAGCAGTTCTCCAACGGACAGGGCCGCAAACTATGGCTACACCTTC. It encodes CASSSPTDRAANYGYTF.

This clonotype appeared many times. The rearrangement uses TRBV7-9 and TRBJ2-2; D not certain. Looked up from germline, CDR1 is SEHNR and CDR2 is FQNEAQ (reference sequence). With 5 bases removed from V and 8 bases from J, the gap between germline ends came to 9 bases. The CDR3 loop spans 12 amino acids. CDR3 sequence (DNA): TGTGCCAGCAGCCCAACCATGGGGGAGCTGTTTTTT. It is translated as CASSPTMGELFF.

This clonotype was counted only a few times. This rearrangement joins TRBV4-2 to TRBJ2-1; 12 positions match TRBD1. Germline loops: CDR1 LGHNA, CDR2 YNFKEQ. J gave up 2 bases and V 3 bases, and 2 bases lay outside the gene matches. This CDR3 is 16 amino acids long. The CDR3: CASSQGDRGPYNEQFF. CDR3 bases: TGTGCCAGCAGCCAGGGGGACAGGGGGCCCTACAATGAGCAGTTCTTC.

This clonotype was detected only a few times. The J gene is TRBJ2-4, the V gene TRBV3-1; TRBD2 matches 7 bases. CDR1 is LGHDT and CDR2 is YNNKEL in the germline V gene (reference sequence). This CDR3 has 17 residues. Trimming at V came to 4 bases and at J to 6 bases, leaving 15 bases not matched to a gene. Written as DNA, the CDR3 is TGTGCCAGCAGCCCTAGGGACTATTTGGGATCCTCAAACATTCAGTACTTC. It yields the protein CASSPRDYLGSSNIQYF.

This clonotype was found a few times. The chain recombines TRBV2 with TRBJ2-3; 7 nucleotides align to TRBD2. CDR1 is SNHLY and CDR2 is FYNNEI in the germline V gene. V lost 6 bases to trimming and J lost 5 bases; unmatched junction nucleotides: 23. This CDR3 has 19 residues. The CDR3 DNA is TGTGCCAGCAGGAGCCTTTCGGAGACTAGCTCCCAGAGGGAAGATACGCAGTATTTT. Protein sequence: CASRSLSETSSQREDTQYF.

This clonotype was counted between two and nine times. The rearrangement links TRBV28 to TRBJ2-5; 14 bases agree with TRBD2. V was pared by 5 bases and J by 5 bases, with 7 bases of the junction left unmatched. The CDR3 is made up of 16 amino acids. CDR1 and CDR2 (germline): MDHEN, SYDVKM. DNA for the CDR3: TGTGCCAGCAGTCCCCGACTAGCGGGAGGGTCGGAGACCCAGTACTTC. Translating gives CASSPRLAGGSETQYF.

V gene TRBV20-1 combines with J gene TRBJ2-3; D remains unclear. The germline V gene has CDR1 DFQATT and CDR2 SNEGSKA (reference sequence). This CDR3 region has 15 residues. Trimming stripped 0 bases from V and 2 bases from J, with 12 bases between. Written as DNA, the CDR3 is TGCAGTGCTAGAGATGGTACGATAAACACAGATACGCAGTATTTT. This encodes CSARDGTINTDTQYF.

This clonotype was seen a few times. At one boundary the junction diverges from the germline segment, which might be a read error. This chain links TRBV29-1 with TRBJ2-6, with D unclear. Germline CDR1 is SQVTM and CDR2 is ANQGSEA. The CDR3 contains 12 residues. CDR3 region: CGVGSGANVLTF. In nucleotides, the CDR3 is TGCGGCGTCGGCTCTGGGGCCAACGTCCTGACTTTC.

Ten or more counts support this clonotype. The chain combines TRBV4-3 with TRBJ2-5; the match to TRBD2 covers 9 bases. Trimming cost V 2 bases and J 5 bases; bases outside gene matches: 6. The CDR3 is 15 residues long. The germline gives CDR1 LGHNA, CDR2 YSLEER. DNA of the CDR3: TGCGCCAGCAGCCAATTAGCGGGAGAGACGGAGACCCAGTACTTC. As protein: CASSQLAGETETQYF.

This clonotype was detected a few times. The V call is TRBV6-2 or TRBV6-3, the J call TRBJ1-2; D ambiguous. This CDR3 is built from 12 residues. Trimming cost V 6 bases and J 0 bases, with 5 bases left between them. Germline V gives CDR1 MNHEY, CDR2 SVGEGT. The CDR3, as DNA: TGTGCCAGCAGGCCCCCTAACTATGGCTACACCTTC. As protein: CASRPPNYGYTF.

This clonotype was counted at least ten times. This chain uses TRBV5-1 with TRBJ2-1, with 7 nucleotides matching TRBD1. The CDR3 runs 14 residues. Per germline, CDR1 SGHRS and CDR2 YFSETQ. Trimming took 3 bases from V and 2 from J; bases not matched to a gene: 2. The CDR3 bases are TGCGCCAGCAGCTCGGGACAGACCTACAATGAGCAGTTCTTC. Amino acid sequence: CASSSGQTYNEQFF.

This clonotype was observed many times. The chain links TRBV7-2 to TRBJ2-4; D may be TRBD1 (5 bases). CDR1 and CDR2 (germline): SGHTA, FQGNSA. V dropped 4 bases and J dropped 0 bases, with 16 bases sitting between them. The length of the CDR3 is 17 residues. The CDR3 loop is CASSSPKGILAKNIQYF. CDR3 DNA: TGTGCCAGCAGCTCCCCCAAGGGGATCCTAGCCAAAAACATTCAGTACTTC.

This clonotype has only a few counts. The CDR3 DNA is TGCGCCAGCAGGGCGTCCAGCTATGGCTACACCTTC. As protein: CASRASSYGYTF. The chain has TRBV5-1 and TRBJ1-2; D unclear. The CDR3 has 12 residues. V lost 5 bases and J lost 4, with 9 bases in between. Germline V CDR1 and CDR2: SGHRS, YFSETQ.

This clonotype was counted between two and nine times. The rearrangement joins TRBV20-1 to TRBJ2-5; no reliable D call. The CDR3 is 12 residues long. Trimming pared 4 bases from V and 9 bases from J, leaving 15 bases between. Germline V lookup: CDR1 DFQATT, CDR2 SNEGSKA (reference sequence). In DNA form, the CDR3 reads TGCAGTGCTACTTCACCCAACCGGGCCCAGTACTTC. This gives the protein CSATSPNRAQYF.

This clonotype was detected only a few times. This chain links TRBV6-2 or TRBV6-3 with TRBJ2-3; D tentatively fits TRBD1 or TRBD2 (5 bases each). This CDR3 has 17 amino acids. V was shortened by 0 bases and J by 2 bases, with 15 bases between the two germline ends. The germline V gene has CDR1 MNHEY and CDR2 SVGEGT. This chain's CDR3 is CASSYSILGATTDTQYF. The CDR3 DNA is TGTGCCAGCAGTTACTCGATTCTCGGGGCCACCACAGATACGCAGTATTTT.

This clonotype was found many times. The V call is TRBV7-2, the J call TRBJ2-7; 9 nucleotides match TRBD1. Germline lookup yields CDR1 SGHTA and CDR2 FQGNSA. The ends lost 6 bases at V and 2 bases at J; junction bases unmatched: 5. The CDR3 runs to 14 residues. CDR3 nucleotides: TGTGCCAGCAGTTCTCGACAGGGGGCCTACGAGCAGTACTTC. This sequence encodes CASSSRQGAYEQYF.

This clonotype was counted a few times. V usage is TRBV6-5 and J usage is TRBJ2-5, with D perhaps given as TRBD1 or TRBD2 (5 bases each). The CDR3 is made up of 11 amino acids. CDR1 is MNHEY, CDR2 SVGAGI, per germline. V gave up 2 bases and J gave up 10 bases, with 8 bases separating them. The CDR3 here is CASSYRDLQYF. The CDR3 region has the DNA TGTGCCAGCAGTTACCGGGACCTCCAGTACTTC.